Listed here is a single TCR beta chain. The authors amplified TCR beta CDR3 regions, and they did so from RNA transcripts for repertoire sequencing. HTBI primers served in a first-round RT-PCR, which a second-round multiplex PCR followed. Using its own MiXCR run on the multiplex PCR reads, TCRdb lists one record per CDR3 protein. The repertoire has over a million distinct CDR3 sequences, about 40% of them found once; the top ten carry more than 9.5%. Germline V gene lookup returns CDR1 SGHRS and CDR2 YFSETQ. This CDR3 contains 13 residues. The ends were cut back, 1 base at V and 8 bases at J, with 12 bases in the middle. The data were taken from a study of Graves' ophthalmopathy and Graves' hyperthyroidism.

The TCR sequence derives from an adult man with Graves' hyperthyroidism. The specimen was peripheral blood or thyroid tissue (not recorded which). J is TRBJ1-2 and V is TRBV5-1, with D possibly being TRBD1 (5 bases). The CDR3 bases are TGCGCCAGCAGCTTGTTAGGGGCTGGGGGCTACACCTTC. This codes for CASSLLGAGGYTF.